The subject of this entry is one T cell receptor (beta chain). Its cognate antigen is unknown. The junction departs from the called germline gene at one end, perhaps through a read error. From germline, CDR1 is MNHNS and CDR2 SASEGT. There are 17 residues in the CDR3. These data come from a study of siplizumab effects on memory and regulatory T cells. Overall study findings and caveats: Greater diversity than memory cells seemed evident in naive T cells, which also appeared to be major alloresponse contributors. Treg-derived clones made up an average of roughly 66% of mappable alloreactive CD4+ clones with siplizumab and 25% to 30% in controls. Proliferating siplizumab-culture Treg suppressive function went unconfirmed.

The assay was immunoSEQ multiplex PCR, and TCRdb's table has in-frame clones only and misses some. The sample yields some 100,000 clones, approximately 93% seen once. This sequence joins TRBV6-1 and TRBJ2-5; 7 bases match TRBD2. This TCR derives from a human donor in good health. The sample was CD8+ T cells sorted from blood. The CDR3 sequence is CASSEALLGGIQETQYF. DNA for the CDR3: TGTGCCAGCAGCGAAGCCCTTTTGGGAGGGATTCAAGAGACCCAGTACTTC.